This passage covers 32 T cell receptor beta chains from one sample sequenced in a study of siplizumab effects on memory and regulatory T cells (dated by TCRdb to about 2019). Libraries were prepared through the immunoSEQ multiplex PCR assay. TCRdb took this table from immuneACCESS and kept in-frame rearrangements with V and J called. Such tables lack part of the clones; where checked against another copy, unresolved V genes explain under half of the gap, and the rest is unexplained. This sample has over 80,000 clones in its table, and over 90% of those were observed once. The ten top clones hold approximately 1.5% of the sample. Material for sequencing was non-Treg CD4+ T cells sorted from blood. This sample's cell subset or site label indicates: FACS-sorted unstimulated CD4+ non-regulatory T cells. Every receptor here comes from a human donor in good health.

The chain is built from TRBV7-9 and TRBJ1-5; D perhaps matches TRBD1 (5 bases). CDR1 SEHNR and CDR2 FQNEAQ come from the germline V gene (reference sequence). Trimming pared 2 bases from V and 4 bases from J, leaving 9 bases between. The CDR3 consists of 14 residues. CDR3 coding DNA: TGTGCCAGCAGCTTATTAGGGGCGAATCAGCCCCAGCATTTT. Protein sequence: CASSLLGANQPQHF.

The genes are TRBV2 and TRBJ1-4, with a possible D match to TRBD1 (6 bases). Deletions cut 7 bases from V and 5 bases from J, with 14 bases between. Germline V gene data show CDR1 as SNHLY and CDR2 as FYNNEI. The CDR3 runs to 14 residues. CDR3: CASKVSGTNEKLFF. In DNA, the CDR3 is TGTGCCAGCAAAGTCTCCGGGACAAATGAAAAACTGTTTTTT. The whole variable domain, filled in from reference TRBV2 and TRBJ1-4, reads EPEVTQTPSHQVTQMGQEVILRCVPISNHLYFYWYRQILGQKVEFLVSFYNNEISEKSEIFDDQFSVERPDGSNFTLKIRSTKLEDSAMYFCASKVSGTNEKLFFGSGTQLSVL.

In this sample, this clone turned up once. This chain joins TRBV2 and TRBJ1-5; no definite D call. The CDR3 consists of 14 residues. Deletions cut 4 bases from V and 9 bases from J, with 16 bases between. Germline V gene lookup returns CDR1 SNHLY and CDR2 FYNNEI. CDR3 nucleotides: TGTGCCAGCAGTGGTCCCGTGAGTTTGCGGCCCCAGCATTTT. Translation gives CASSGPVSLRPQHF.

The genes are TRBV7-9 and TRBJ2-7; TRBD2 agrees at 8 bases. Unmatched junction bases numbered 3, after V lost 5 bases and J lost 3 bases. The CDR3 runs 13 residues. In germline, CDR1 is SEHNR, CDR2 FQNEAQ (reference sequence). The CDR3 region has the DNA TGTGCCAGCAGCCGGGGGGGAGTCTACGAGCAGTACTTC. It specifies CASSRGGVYEQYF.

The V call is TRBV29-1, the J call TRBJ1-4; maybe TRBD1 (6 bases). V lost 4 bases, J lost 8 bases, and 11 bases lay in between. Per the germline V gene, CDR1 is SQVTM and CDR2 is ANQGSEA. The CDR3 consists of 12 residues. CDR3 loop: CSVVKGGEKLFF. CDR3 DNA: TGCAGCGTTGTGAAAGGGGGGGAAAAACTGTTTTTT.

This CDR3 is CASSHPRDEGQGAFGELFF. The CDR3 region has the DNA TGTGCCAGCAGCCATCCGAGAGACGAGGGACAGGGGGCTTTCGGGGAGCTGTTTTTT. This chain joins TRBV7-3 and TRBJ2-2; 12 positions agree with TRBD1. V gave up 5 bases and J gave up 7 bases; unmatched junction bases: 17. The CDR3 is 19 residues long. CDR1 is SGHTA, CDR2 FQGTGA, per germline.

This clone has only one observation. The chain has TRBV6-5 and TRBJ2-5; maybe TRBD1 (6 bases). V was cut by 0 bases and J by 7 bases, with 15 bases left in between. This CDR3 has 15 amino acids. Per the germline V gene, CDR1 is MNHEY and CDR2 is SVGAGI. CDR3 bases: TGTGCCAGCAGTTACTCGGGACAACTGGTGGGGACCCAGTACTTC. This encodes CASSYSGQLVGTQYF.

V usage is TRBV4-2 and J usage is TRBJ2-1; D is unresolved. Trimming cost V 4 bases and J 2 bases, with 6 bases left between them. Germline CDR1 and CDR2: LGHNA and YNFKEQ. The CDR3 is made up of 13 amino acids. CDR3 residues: CASSLTTYNEQFF. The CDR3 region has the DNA TGTGCCAGCAGCCTAACCACCTACAATGAGCAGTTCTTC.

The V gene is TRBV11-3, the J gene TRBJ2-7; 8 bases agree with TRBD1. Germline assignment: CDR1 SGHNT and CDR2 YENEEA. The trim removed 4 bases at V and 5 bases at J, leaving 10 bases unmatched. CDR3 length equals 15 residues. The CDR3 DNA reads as TGTGCCAGCAGCTCCGAACGGACAGGGAGCCACGAGCAGTACTTC. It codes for CASSSERTGSHEQYF.

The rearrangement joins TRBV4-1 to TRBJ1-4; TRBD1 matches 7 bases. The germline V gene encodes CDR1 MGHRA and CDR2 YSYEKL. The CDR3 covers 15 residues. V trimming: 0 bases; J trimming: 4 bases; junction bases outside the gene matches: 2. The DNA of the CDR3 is TGCGCCAGCAGCCAAGATCAGGGGGATAATGAAAAACTGTTTTTT. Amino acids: CASSQDQGDNEKLFF.

The CDR3 spells CASSPGGVQGGTEAFF. The DNA of the CDR3 is TGTGCCAGCAGTCCAGGGGGCGTCCAGGGGGGCACTGAAGCTTTCTTT. This rearrangement joins TRBV28 to TRBJ1-1, with 8 bases lining up with TRBD1. J gave up 4 bases and V 5 bases, and 12 bases lay outside the gene matches. The germline V gene has CDR1 MDHEN and CDR2 SYDVKM. The CDR3 runs 16 residues.

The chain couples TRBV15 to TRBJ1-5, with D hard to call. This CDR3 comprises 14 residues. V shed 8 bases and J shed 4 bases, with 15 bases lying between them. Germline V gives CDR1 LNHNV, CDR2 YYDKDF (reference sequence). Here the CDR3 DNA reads TGTGCCACCCGAGATTCGACGGAAAATCAGCCCCAGCATTTT. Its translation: CATRDSTENQPQHF.

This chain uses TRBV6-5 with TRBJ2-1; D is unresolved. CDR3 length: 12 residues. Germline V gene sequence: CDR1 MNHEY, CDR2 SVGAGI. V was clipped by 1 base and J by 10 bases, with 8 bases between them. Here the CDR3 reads CASSYFSGEQFF. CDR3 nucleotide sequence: TGTGCCAGCAGTTACTTTAGTGGGGAGCAGTTCTTC.

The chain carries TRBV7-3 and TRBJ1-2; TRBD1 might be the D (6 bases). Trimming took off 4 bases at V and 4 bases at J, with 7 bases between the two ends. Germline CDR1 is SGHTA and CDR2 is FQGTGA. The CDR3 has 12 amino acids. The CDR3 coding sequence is TGTGCCAGCAGCTCACAGGGCTATGGCTACACCTTC. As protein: CASSSQGYGYTF.

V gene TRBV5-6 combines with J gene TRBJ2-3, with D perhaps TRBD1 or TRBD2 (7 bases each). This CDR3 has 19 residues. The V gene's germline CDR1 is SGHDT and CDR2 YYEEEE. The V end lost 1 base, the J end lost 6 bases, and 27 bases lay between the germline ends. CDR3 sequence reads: CASSLTLGTRSGGADTQYF. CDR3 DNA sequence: TGTGCCAGCAGCTTGACCTTGGGGACTCGGTCAGGGGGGGCGGATACGCAGTATTTT.

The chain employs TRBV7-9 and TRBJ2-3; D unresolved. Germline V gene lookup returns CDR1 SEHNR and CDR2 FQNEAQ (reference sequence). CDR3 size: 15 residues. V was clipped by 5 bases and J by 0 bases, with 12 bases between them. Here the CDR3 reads CASSRIPDSTDTQYF. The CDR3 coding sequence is TGTGCCAGCAGCCGCATCCCTGATAGCACAGATACGCAGTATTTT. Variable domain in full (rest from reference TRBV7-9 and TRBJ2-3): DTGVSQNPRHKITKRGQNVTFRCDPISEHNRLYWYRQTLGQGPEFLTYFQNEAQLEKSRLLSDRFSAERPKGSFSTLEIQRTEQGDSAMYLCASSRIPDSTDTQYFGPGTRLTVL.

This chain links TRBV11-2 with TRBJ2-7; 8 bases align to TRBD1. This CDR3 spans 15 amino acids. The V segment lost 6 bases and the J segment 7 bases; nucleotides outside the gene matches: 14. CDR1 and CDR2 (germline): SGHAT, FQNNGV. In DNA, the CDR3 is TGTGCCAGCAGAGAGACAGGGGAAAGGCGGAAAGAGCAGTACTTC. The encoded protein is CASRETGERRKEQYF.

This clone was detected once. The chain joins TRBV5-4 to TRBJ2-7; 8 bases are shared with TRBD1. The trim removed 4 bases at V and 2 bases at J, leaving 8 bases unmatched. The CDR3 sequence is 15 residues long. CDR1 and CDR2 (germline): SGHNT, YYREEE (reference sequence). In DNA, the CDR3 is TGTGCCAGCAGCGCTTTCCCGGACAGGGCCTACGAGCAGTACTTC. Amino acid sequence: CASSAFPDRAYEQYF.

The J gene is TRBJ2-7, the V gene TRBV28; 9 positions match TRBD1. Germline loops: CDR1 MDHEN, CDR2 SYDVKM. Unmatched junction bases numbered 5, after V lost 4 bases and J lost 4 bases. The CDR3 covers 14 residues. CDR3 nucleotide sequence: TGTGCCAGCAGTTCGGGACAGGGATCTTACGAGCAGTACTTC. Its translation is CASSSGQGSYEQYF.

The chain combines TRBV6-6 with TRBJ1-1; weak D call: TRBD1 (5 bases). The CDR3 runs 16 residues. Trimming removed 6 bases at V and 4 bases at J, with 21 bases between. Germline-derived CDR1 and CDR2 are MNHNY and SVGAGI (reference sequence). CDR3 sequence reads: CASRSTVGGGSTEAFF. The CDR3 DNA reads TGTGCCAGCAGATCCACAGTTGGGGGTGGAAGCACTGAAGCTTTCTTT.

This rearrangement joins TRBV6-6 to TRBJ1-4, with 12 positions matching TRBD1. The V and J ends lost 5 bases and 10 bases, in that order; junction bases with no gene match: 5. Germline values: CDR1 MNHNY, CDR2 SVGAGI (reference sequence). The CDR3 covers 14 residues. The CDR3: CASSPGTGGRKLFF. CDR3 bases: TGTGCCAGCAGTCCCGGGACAGGGGGCAGAAAACTGTTTTTT.

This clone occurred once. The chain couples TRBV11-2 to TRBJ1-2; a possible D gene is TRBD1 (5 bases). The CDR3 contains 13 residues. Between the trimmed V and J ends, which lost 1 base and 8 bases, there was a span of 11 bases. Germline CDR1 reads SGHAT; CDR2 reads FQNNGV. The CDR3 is CASSLVSGRGYTF. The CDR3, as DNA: TGTGCCAGCAGCTTAGTGTCAGGGCGCGGCTACACCTTC.

The DNA for the CDR3 is TGCGCCAGCAGCGACACAAAAGATACGCAGTATTTT. This translates into CASSDTKDTQYF. This chain links TRBV5-1 with TRBJ2-3; D ambiguous. In germline, CDR1 is SGHRS, CDR2 YFSETQ. The CDR3 extends over 12 amino acids. Trimming removed 4 bases from V and 5 bases from J, with 8 bases in between.

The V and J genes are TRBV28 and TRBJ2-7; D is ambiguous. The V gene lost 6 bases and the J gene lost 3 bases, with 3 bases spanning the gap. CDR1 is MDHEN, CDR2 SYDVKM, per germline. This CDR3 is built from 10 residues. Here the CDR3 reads CASRNYEQYF. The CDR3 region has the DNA TGTGCCAGCAGGAACTACGAGCAGTACTTC.

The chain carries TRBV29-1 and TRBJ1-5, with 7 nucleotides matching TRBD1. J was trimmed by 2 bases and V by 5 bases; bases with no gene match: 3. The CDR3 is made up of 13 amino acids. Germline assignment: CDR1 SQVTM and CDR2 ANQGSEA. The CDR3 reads CSVTGQGNQPQHF. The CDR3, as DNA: TGCAGCGTTACCGGACAGGGCAATCAGCCCCAGCATTTT.

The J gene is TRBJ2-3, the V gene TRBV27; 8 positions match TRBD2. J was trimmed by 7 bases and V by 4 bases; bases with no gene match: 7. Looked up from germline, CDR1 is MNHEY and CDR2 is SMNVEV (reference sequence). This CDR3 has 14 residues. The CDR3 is CASSSGGARYTQYF. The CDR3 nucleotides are TGTGCCAGCAGTTCCGGGGGGGCTAGGTATACGCAGTATTTT.

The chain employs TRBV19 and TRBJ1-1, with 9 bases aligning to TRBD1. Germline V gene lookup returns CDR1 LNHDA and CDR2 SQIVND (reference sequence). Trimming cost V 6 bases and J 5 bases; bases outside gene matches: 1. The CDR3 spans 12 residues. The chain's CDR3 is CASRQGATEAFF. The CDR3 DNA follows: TGTGCCAGTAGACAGGGGGCGACTGAAGCTTTCTTT.

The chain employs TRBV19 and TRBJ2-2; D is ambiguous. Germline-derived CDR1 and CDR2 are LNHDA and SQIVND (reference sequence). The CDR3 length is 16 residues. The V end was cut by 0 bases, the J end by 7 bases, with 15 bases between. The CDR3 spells CASSIDPLALGGELFF. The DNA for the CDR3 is TGTGCCAGTAGTATAGACCCCTTAGCTTTGGGCGGGGAGCTGTTTTTT.

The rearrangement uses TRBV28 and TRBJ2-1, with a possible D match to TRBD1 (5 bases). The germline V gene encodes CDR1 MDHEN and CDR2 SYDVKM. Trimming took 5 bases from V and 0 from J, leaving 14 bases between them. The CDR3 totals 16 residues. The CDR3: CASSRQSELSYNEQFF. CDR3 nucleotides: TGTGCCAGCAGTCGACAGTCTGAACTCTCCTACAATGAGCAGTTCTTC.

Here the CDR3 reads CASSLTYVSGQGTNEKLFF. The CDR3 nucleotides are TGTGCCAGCAGCTTGACTTATGTTTCAGGACAGGGGACAAATGAAAAACTGTTTTTT. The chain combines TRBV11-2 with TRBJ1-4; TRBD1 agrees at 9 bases. V dropped 3 bases and J dropped 5; count of bases not matched to a gene: 16. CDR1 SGHAT and CDR2 FQNNGV come from the germline V gene. The CDR3 has 19 amino acids.

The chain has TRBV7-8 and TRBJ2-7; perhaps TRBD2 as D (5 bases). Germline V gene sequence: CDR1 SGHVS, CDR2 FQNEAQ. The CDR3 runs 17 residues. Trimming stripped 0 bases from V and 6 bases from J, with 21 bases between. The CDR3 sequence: CASSLALPRESNGEQYF. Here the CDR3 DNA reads TGTGCCAGCAGCTTAGCGCTTCCCCGGGAAAGTAACGGCGAGCAGTACTTC.

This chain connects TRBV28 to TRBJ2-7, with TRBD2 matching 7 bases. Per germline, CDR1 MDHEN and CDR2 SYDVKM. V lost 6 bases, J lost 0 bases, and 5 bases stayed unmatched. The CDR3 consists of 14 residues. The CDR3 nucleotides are TGTGCCAGCAGAGCGGGACCCAACTCCTACGAGCAGTACTTC. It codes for CASRAGPNSYEQYF. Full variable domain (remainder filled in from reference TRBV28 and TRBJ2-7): DVKVTQSSRYLVKRTGEKVFLECVQDMDHENMFWYRQDPGLGLRLIYFSYDVKMKEKGDIPEGYSVSREKKERFSLILESASTNQTSMYLCASRAGPNSYEQYFGPGTRLTVT.